These 4 T cell receptor beta chains were sequenced from one sample in a study of control samples from healthy donors and cancer patients (dated by TCRdb to 2020 to 2022). The library came from the immunoSEQ multiplex PCR assay. Held by TCRdb, this immuneACCESS table contains in-frame sequences only and omits some clones. Under half of the omission traces to an unresolved V gene where checked; the cause of the rest is unknown. In all, the sample holds around 120,000 clones, and 70% to 90% of those were seen once. 2% to 3% of the sample rests with the top ten. Sequenced sample: blood. Source of these receptors: a woman aged 70-85 years in good health.

The rearrangement joins TRBV7-2 to TRBJ2-3; 7 positions agree with TRBD1. The junction had 11 bases not matched to a gene; V was cut back by 5 bases and J by 3 bases. The length of the CDR3 is 16 residues. Germline CDR1 reads SGHTA; CDR2 reads FQGNSA. CDR3 residues: CASSRLPGTDTDTQYF. The CDR3 bases are TGTGCCAGCAGCCGCCTACCCGGGACAGATACAGATACGCAGTATTTT.

V usage is TRBV7-9 and J usage is TRBJ1-6; D gene unclear. Germline V lookup: CDR1 SEHNR, CDR2 FQNEAQ (reference sequence). This CDR3 spans 13 amino acids. V lost 7 bases and J lost 9, with 13 bases in between. CDR3 nucleotide sequence: TGTGCCAGCAACCTAGGTTTCGGTTCACCCCTCCACTTT. It codes for CASNLGFGSPLHF. The full variable domain, rest sourced from reference TRBV7-9 and TRBJ1-6, is DTGVSQNPRHKITKRGQNVTFRCDPISEHNRLYWYRQTLGQGPEFLTYFQNEAQLEKSRLLSDRFSAERPKGSFSTLEIQRTEQGDSAMYLCASNLGFGSPLHFGNGTRLTVT.

The genes are TRBV6-1 and TRBJ1-3; 7 nucleotides align to TRBD1. The CDR3 contains 17 residues. J was trimmed by 4 bases and V by 4 bases; bases with no gene match: 13. Germline CDR1 and CDR2: MNHNS and SASEGT. DNA of the CDR3: TGTGCCAGCAGTGTGAGGGGGACAGTCGAGAGGGGAAACACCATATATTTT. The encoded protein is CASSVRGTVERGNTIYF.

The chain joins TRBV11-2 to TRBJ2-7; TRBD2 matches 10 bases. J was trimmed by 7 bases and V by 5 bases; bases with no gene match: 14. CDR3 length equals 16 residues. Germline CDR1 and CDR2: SGHAT and FQNNGV. CDR3 amino acids: CASSLVGGSGGREQYF. As DNA, the CDR3 is TGTGCCAGCAGCCTGGTAGGGGGTAGCGGGGGGCGAGAGCAGTACTTC. The full variable domain, rest sourced from reference TRBV11-2 and TRBJ2-7, is EAGVAQSPRYKIIEKRQSVAFWCNPISGHATLYWYQQILGQGPKLLIQFQNNGVVDDSQLPKDRFSAERLKGVDSTLKIQPAKLEDSAVYLCASSLVGGSGGREQYFGPGTRLTVT.